Sequencing of this TCR beta chain was carried out in a study of CDR3 diversity in severe acne (dated by TCRdb to about 2019). Library preparation was by PCR. Sequencer: Illumina HiSeq 2000. The public reads were reanalyzed by TCRdb: fastp trimming at Q25, MiXCR alignment, in-frame beta chains only. All rows with the same CDR3 protein become a single entry with the most common DNA and genes. Within this sample are more than 80,000 distinct CDR3 sequences, with roughly 49% of them counted one time only. Of the sample, 11% is held by the ten largest clones. Points on this clonotype: Its antigen has not been determined. No quality values exist for individual bases; no much larger clone is one base distant.

Sequenced input: blood. The clonotype was recovered from a male donor with severe acne vulgaris.

The nucleotide sequence reads as follows: TGTGCCAGCAGCCCAGGGGATTCGACAGATACGCAGTATTTT. It translates to CASSPGDSTDTQYF. The chain is made from TRBV7-9 and TRBJ2-3, and TRBD1 may be the D gene, going by 6 matching bases. CDR1 and CDR2 were assigned from the germline V gene (reference sequence) as SEHNR and FQNEAQ. The CDR3 spans 14 residues, from the cysteine through the phenylalanine. The retained sequence is limited to the CDR3, 42 bases, with the frame set at the first base. V drops 5 bases and J drops 3 bases, leaving 12 bases in between. Joined to the reference TRBV7-9 and TRBJ2-3 proteins, this CDR3 gives the full variable domain: DTGVSQNPRHKITKRGQNVTFRCDPISEHNRLYWYRQTLGQGPEFLTYFQNEAQLEKSRLLSDRFSAERPKGSFSTLEIQRTEQGDSAMYLCASSPGDSTDTQYFGPGTRLTVL.